This T cell receptor (beta chain) was sequenced during a study of control samples from healthy donors and cancer patients. Per germline, CDR1 KGHSH and CDR2 LQKENI. V was pared by 1 base and J by 8 bases, with 12 bases between. This CDR3 has 14 residues. Data came from immunoSEQ multiplex PCR; TCRdb stores just in-frame clones and leaves some out. The table has about 100,000 clones, over 75% seen once; the top ten hold under 20%. This chain connects TRBV18 to TRBJ2-1, with D perhaps TRBD2 (6 bases). This TCR derives from a woman aged 45-65 years in good health. Sequences were obtained from blood. For the CDR3, the DNA is TGTGCCAGCTCACCACTGTCAACGGGGGATGAGCAGTTCTTC. Its protein is CASSPLSTGDEQFF.